The source of this T cell receptor beta chain is a study of blood T cell repertoires in COVID-19. TCRdb keeps only in-frame clones here, not all; method: immunoSEQ multiplex PCR. Of some 300,000 clones listed, about 90% are singletons. This CDR3 comprises 15 residues. The V end was cut by 0 bases, the J end by 4 bases, with 12 bases between. Germline V gene lookup returns CDR1 SGHAT and CDR2 FQNNGV. Recovery among Cohort 3 donors was established by two negative PCRs, clearance, or symptom resolution. This chain links TRBV11-2 with TRBJ1-1, with D hard to call. This receptor was obtained from a woman under 40 who had recovered from COVID-19. Sample: PBMCs or T cells enriched from blood (not recorded which). DNA of the CDR3: TGTGCCAGCAGCTTAGATCCAACGGGTGGCACTGAAGCTTTCTTT. Protein product: CASSLDPTGGTEAFF.